One sample yielded the 9 T cell receptor beta chains listed below, sequenced in a study of cytomegalovirus exposure and HLA in healthy donors. Assay: immunoSEQ multiplex PCR; the TCRdb copy retains only in-frame clones and omits some. The sample yields fewer than 75,000 clones, 85% to 95% seen once. Sequenced sample: PBMCs. These receptors were obtained from a woman in her late teens or twenties in good health and CMV-seropositive.

This sequence joins TRBV7-9 and TRBJ2-7; 12 bases map to TRBD2. Germline V CDR1 and CDR2: SEHNR, FQNEAQ (reference sequence). CDR3 size: 15 residues. V lost 5 bases and J lost 5; bases outside the gene matches: 7. The CDR3 is CASSPRTSGNHEQYF. The CDR3 coding sequence is TGTGCCAGCAGCCCCCGGACTAGCGGGAACCACGAGCAGTACTTC.

The rearrangement links TRBV29-1 to TRBJ1-2; TRBD1 agrees at 8 bases. V gave up 1 base and J gave up 8 bases; unmatched junction bases: 9. The CDR3 consists of 14 residues. In germline, CDR1 is SQVTM, CDR2 ANQGSEA. CDR3: CSVEALGQGGGYTF. In DNA form, the CDR3 reads TGCAGCGTTGAAGCCCTAGGACAGGGTGGGGGCTACACCTTC.

V and J are TRBV11-3 and TRBJ1-2; 9 nucleotides agree with TRBD1. Germline CDR1 reads SGHNT; CDR2 reads YENEEA. The V and J ends lost 5 bases and 2 bases, in that order; junction bases with no gene match: 6. The CDR3 extends over 15 amino acids. CDR3 coding DNA: TGTGCCAGCAGCACGGGACAGGGAACGAACTATGGCTACACCTTC. Amino acid sequence: CASSTGQGTNYGYTF.

The J gene is TRBJ2-3, the V gene TRBV21-1; the D call of TRBD2 is as the table states it, not checked on the DNA. TRBV21-1 is a recognized pseudogene. CDR3 size: 12 residues. The CDR3 is CASRSASDTQYF. The CDR3 DNA is TGTGCCAGCAGATCAGCTAGCGATACGCAGTATTTT.

The chain employs TRBV7-8 and TRBJ2-7, with TRBD2 as a possible D gene (6 bases). The germline gives CDR1 SGHVS, CDR2 FQNEAQ. CDR3 length: 15 residues. Trimming removed 5 bases at V and 2 bases at J, with 16 bases between. The CDR3, as DNA: TGTGCCAGCAGCCTCAGACTAGGTTCGGCCTACGAGCAGTACTTC. This gives the protein CASSLRLGSAYEQYF.

This clone came up once. The gene calls are TRBV18 and TRBJ2-1; 11 nucleotides align to TRBD2. With V trimmed by 2 bases and J by 0 bases, 9 bases remained unmatched. CDR1 and CDR2 (germline): KGHSH, LQKENI. The CDR3 totals 19 residues. CDR3 amino acids: CASSPTSGGYPSSYNEQFF. CDR3 in DNA: TGTGCCAGCTCACCAACTAGCGGGGGATATCCTAGCTCCTACAATGAGCAGTTCTTC.

This chain uses TRBV7-9 with TRBJ2-3; D may be TRBD2 (5 bases). The CDR3 extends over 15 amino acids. The germline gives CDR1 SEHNR, CDR2 FQNEAQ (reference sequence). Trimming took 5 bases from V and 1 from J, leaving 13 bases between them. CDR3 protein: CASSLDSEGTDTQYF. As DNA, the CDR3 is TGTGCCAGCAGCCTTGATAGCGAAGGCACAGATACGCAGTATTTT. Combining the CDR3 with reference TRBV7-9 and TRBJ2-3 gives the whole variable domain DTGVSQNPRHKITKRGQNVTFRCDPISEHNRLYWYRQTLGQGPEFLTYFQNEAQLEKSRLLSDRFSAERPKGSFSTLEIQRTEQGDSAMYLCASSLDSEGTDTQYFGPGTRLTVL.

V is TRBV6-6 and J is TRBJ1-2; TRBD1 matches at 7 bases. The CDR3 length is 15 residues. Germline V gene lookup returns CDR1 MNHNY and CDR2 SVGAGI (reference sequence). V was clipped by 5 bases and J by 0 bases; unmatched bases: 6. In nucleotides, the CDR3 is TGTGCCAGCAGTCCTCAGGGGGTGGCTAACTATGGCTACACCTTC. It translates to CASSPQGVANYGYTF.

The CDR3 region has the DNA TGTGCCAGCAGGGGGGGGGTCTGGAACACTGAAGCTTTCTTT. Translation: CASRGGVWNTEAFF. This chain uses TRBV6-1 with TRBJ1-1; D may be TRBD1 (5 bases). Germline V lookup: CDR1 MNHNS, CDR2 SASEGT. The CDR3 consists of 14 residues. V was clipped by 6 bases and J by 1 base, with 12 bases between them.